These 6 T cell receptor beta chains were all obtained from the same sample, sequenced in a study of OX40 agonist ivuxolimab in advanced cancers. Only in-frame clones appear in the TCRdb table, and some are missing; sequencing was by immunoSEQ multiplex PCR. Here the sample spans about 46,000 clones, approximately 80% being singletons. Sequencing used CD4+ or CD8+ T cells sorted from blood, obtained in a trial of the OX40 agonist ivuxolimab. Receptor source: an adult with an advanced solid tumor such as melanoma, head and neck, liver or kidney cancer.

This clone appeared a few times. The V gene is TRBV18, the J gene TRBJ1-3, with 8 bases that match TRBD1. The germline V gene has CDR1 KGHSH and CDR2 LQKENI. The CDR3 sequence is 18 residues long. Trimming removed 1 base from V and 0 bases from J; junction bases left unmatched: 8. CDR3 protein: CASSPRTGYGSSGNTIYF. DNA for the CDR3: TGTGCCAGCTCACCACGGACAGGGTATGGTAGCTCTGGAAACACCATATATTTT.

This clone appeared a single time. This chain joins TRBV28 and TRBJ2-5; TRBD2 matches 7 bases. Germline CDR1 is MDHEN and CDR2 is SYDVKM. The CDR3 sequence is 14 residues long. J was trimmed by 4 bases and V by 4 bases; bases with no gene match: 6. The CDR3 here is CASSWLAARETQYF. The CDR3 nucleotides read TGTGCCAGCAGTTGGCTAGCGGCACGAGAGACCCAGTACTTC.

This rearrangement joins TRBV5-1 to TRBJ1-3; no firm D call. V lost 6 bases, J lost 0 bases, and 10 bases lay in between. CDR3 length: 14 residues. From germline, CDR1 is SGHRS and CDR2 YFSETQ. The CDR3 sequence is CASNNGDSGNTIYF. In DNA form, the CDR3 reads TGCGCCAGCAATAACGGAGACTCTGGAAACACCATATATTTT.

This rearrangement joins TRBV5-1 to TRBJ2-3, with D possibly matching TRBD1 (6 bases). Trimming removed 2 bases at V and 7 bases at J, with 14 bases between. This CDR3 has 14 residues. Germline loops: CDR1 SGHRS, CDR2 YFSETQ. CDR3 in DNA: TGCGCCAGCAGCTTAGGGCAGGGGCCAAATACGCAGTATTTT. Translated, it gives CASSLGQGPNTQYF.

Remarks on this clone: Relative to the germline gene, one junction end is altered; a read error may explain this. This chain joins TRBV7-7 and TRBJ2-1, with D possibly TRBD2 on 5 matching bases. Germline values: CDR1 SSHAT, CDR2 FNYEAQ (reference sequence). The CDR3 covers 14 residues. This CDR3 reads CASSLGQTSNEQFF. CDR3 bases: TGTGCTAGCAGCTTAGGGCAAACTAGTAATGAGCAGTTCTTC. Complete variable domain (other parts from reference TRBV7-7 and TRBJ2-1): GAGVSQSPRYKVTKRGQDVTLRCDPISSHATLYWYQQALGQGPEFLTYFNYEAQPDKSGLPSDRFSAERPEGSISTLTIQRTEQRDSAMYRCASSLGQTSNEQFFGPGTRLTVL.

This clone has more than one count but fewer than ten. The CDR3 nucleotides read TGTGCCAGCAGCTTAGGCGGGGAGAGAGAGCAGTACTTC. Translation gives CASSLGGEREQYF. The gene calls are TRBV7-8 and TRBJ2-7; possible D gene TRBD2, 6 bases. The CDR3 contains 13 residues. Germline CDR1 reads SGHVS; CDR2 reads FQNEAQ. Trimming left V 1 base short and J 7 bases short, with 11 bases between.